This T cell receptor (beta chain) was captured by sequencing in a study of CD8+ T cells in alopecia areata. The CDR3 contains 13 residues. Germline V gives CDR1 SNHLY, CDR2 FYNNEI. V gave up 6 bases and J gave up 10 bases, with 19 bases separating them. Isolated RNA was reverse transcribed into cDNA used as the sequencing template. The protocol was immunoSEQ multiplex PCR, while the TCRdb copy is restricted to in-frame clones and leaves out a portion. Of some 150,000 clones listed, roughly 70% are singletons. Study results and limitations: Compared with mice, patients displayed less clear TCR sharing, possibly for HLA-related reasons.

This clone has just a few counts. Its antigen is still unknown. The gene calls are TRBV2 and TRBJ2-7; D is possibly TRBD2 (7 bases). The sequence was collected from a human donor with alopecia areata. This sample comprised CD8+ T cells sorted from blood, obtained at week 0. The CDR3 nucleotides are TGTGCCAGCAGAGACGGGGGGCGGATAGAACAGTACTTC. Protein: CASRDGGRIEQYF.